The clone carrying this T cell receptor (beta chain) was seen more than once but under ten times. Its target is unknown. This sample was taken from a study of radiotherapy plus CTLA-4 blockade in lung cancer. Whole-study findings and limits: In blood, TCR clones derived from the tumor expanded after radiotherapy plus ipilimumab.

Focal radiation was given together with CTLA-4 blockade (ipilimumab) to patients with chemo-refractory metastatic non-small-cell lung cancer. The data were produced by immunoSEQ multiplex PCR, yet TCRdb's version contains in-frame clones alone and is incomplete. The sample has around 80,000 clones, roughly 70% seen once. This specimen consisted of peripheral blood, obtained from a patient treated with radiotherapy plus ipilimumab. This TCR was sampled from a human donor with non-small cell lung cancer whose response to radiotherapy plus ipilimumab could not be evaluated.

The CDR3 protein is CASSMTGEATEAFF. The CDR3 DNA is TGTGCCAGCAGCATGACAGGGGAAGCGACTGAAGCTTTCTTT. V usage is TRBV7-2 and J usage is TRBJ1-1; 8 positions match TRBD1. This CDR3 contains 14 residues. The V and J ends lost 5 bases and 5 bases, in that order; junction bases with no gene match: 7. Per germline, CDR1 SGHTA and CDR2 FQGNSA.